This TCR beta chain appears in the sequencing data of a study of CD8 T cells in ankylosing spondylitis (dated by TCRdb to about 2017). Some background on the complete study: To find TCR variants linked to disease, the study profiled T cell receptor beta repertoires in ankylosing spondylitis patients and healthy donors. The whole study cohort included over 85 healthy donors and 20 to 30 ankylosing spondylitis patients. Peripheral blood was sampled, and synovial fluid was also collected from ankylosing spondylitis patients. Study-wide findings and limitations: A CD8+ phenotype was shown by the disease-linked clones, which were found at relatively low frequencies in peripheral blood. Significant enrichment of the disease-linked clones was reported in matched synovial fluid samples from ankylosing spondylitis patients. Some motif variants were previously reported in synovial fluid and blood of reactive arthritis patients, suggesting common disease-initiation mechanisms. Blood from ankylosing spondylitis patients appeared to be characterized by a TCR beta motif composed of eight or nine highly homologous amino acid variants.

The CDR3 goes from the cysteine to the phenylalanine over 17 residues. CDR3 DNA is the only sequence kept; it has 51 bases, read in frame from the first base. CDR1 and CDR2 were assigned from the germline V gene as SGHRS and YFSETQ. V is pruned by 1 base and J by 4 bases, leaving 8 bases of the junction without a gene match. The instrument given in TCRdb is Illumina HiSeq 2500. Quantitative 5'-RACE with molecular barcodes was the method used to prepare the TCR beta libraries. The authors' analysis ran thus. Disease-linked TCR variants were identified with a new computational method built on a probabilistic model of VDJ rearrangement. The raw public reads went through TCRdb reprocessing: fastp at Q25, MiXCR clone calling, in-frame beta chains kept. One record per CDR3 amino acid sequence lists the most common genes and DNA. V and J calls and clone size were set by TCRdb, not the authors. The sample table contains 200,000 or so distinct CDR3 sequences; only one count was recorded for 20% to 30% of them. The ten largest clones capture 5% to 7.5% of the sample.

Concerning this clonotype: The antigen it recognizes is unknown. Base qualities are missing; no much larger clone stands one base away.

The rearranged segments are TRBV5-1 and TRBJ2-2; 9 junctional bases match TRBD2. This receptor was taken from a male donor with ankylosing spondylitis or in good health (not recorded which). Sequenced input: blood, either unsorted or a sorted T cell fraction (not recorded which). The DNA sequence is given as TGCGCCAGCAGCTTGAGAATATTAGCGGGGGCCACCGGGGAGCTGTTTTTT. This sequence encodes CASSLRILAGATGELFF.